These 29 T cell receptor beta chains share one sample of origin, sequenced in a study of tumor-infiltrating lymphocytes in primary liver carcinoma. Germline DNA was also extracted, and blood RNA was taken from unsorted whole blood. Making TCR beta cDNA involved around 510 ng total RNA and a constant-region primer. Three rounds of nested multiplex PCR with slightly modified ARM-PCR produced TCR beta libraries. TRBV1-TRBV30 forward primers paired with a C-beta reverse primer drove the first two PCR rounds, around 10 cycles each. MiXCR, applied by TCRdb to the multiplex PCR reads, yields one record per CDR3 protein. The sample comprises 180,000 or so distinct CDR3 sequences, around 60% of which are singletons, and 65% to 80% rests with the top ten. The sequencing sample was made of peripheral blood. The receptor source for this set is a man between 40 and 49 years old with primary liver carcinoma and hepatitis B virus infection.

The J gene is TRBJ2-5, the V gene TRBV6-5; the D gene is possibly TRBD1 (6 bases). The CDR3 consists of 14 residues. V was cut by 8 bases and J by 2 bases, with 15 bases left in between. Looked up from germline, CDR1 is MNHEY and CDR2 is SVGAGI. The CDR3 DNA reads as TGTGCCAGCCACGAGGCAGGGGCTCAAGAGACCCAGTACTTC. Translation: CASHEAGAQETQYF.

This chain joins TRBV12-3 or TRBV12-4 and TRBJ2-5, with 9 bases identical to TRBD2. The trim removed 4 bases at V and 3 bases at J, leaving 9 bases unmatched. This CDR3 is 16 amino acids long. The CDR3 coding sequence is TGTGCCAGCAGTTCCTCCCGGGGACTAGCAGAAGAGACCCAGTACTTC. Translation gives CASSSSRGLAEETQYF.

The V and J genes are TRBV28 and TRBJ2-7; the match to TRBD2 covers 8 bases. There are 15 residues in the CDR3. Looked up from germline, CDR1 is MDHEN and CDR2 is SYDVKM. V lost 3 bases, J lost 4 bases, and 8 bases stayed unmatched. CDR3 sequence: CASSFGAGVKYEQYF. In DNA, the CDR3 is TGTGCCAGCAGTTTCGGAGCGGGAGTAAAGTACGAGCAGTACTTC.

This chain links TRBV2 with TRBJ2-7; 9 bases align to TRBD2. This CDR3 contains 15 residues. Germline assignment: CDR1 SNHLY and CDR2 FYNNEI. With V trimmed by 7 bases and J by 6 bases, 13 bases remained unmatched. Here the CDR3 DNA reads TGTGCCAGCAAAGAGAGACTAGCGGTTTTTGGCGAGCAGTACTTC. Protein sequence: CASKERLAVFGEQYF.

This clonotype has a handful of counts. The CDR3 nucleotides read TGCAGCGTTGAAGGGCAATCTCTTGGCTACACCTTC. It is translated as CSVEGQSLGYTF. The chain is built from TRBV29-1 and TRBJ1-2, with D hard to call. This CDR3 has 12 residues. Germline values: CDR1 SQVTM, CDR2 ANQGSEA. The V and J ends lost 1 base and 7 bases respectively, with 10 bases between them.

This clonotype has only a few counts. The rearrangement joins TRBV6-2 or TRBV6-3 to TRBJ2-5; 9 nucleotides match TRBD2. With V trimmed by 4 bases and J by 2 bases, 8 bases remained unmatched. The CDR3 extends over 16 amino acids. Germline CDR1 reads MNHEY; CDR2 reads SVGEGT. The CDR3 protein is CASSSGLAQAQETQYF. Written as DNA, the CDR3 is TGTGCCAGCAGTTCCGGACTAGCGCAAGCACAAGAGACCCAGTACTTC.

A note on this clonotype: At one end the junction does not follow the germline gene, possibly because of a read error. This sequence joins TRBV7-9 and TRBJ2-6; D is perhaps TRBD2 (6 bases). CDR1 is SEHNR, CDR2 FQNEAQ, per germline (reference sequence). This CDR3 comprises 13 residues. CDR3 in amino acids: CASAGNWANVLAF. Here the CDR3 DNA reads TGTGCCAGCGCGGGGAATTGGGCCAACGTCCTGGCTTTC.

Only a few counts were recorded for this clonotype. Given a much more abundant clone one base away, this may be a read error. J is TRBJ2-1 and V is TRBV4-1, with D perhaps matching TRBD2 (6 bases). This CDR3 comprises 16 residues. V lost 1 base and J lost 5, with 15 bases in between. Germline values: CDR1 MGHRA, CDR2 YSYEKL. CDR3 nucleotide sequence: TGCGCCAGCAGCCAAGGGAAGGGAGGACCAAACAATGAGCAGTTCTTC. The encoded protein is CASSQGKGGPNNEQFF.

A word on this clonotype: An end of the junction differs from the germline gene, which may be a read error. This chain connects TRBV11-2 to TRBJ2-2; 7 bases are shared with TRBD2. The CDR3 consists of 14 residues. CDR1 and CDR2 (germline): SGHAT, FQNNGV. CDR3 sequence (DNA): TGTGACAGCAGTTCTAGCGGAGGGACCGGGGAACTGTTTTTT. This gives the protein CDSSSSGGTGELFF.

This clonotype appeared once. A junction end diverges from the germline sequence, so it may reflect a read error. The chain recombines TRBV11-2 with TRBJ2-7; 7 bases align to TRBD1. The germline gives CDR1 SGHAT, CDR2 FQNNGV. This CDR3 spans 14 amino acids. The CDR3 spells CTSSETGFRYEQYF. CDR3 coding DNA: TGTACCAGCAGCGAGACAGGGTTCAGGTACGAGCAGTACTTC.

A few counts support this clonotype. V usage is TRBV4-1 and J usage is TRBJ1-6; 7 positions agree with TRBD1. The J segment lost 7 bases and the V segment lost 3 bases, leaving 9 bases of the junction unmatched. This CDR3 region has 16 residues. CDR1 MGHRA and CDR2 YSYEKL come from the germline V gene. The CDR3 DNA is TGCGCCAGCAGCCATCGCGGGGGGACAGTAAATTCACCCCTCCACTTT. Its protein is CASSHRGGTVNSPLHF.

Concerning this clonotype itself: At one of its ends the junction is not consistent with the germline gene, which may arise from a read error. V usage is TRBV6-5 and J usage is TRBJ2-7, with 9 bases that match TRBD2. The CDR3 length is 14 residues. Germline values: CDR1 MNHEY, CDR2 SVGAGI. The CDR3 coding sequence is TGTACCAGCAGCCTCGGTCTAGCGGGAAACGAGCAGTACTTC. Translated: CTSSLGLAGNEQYF.

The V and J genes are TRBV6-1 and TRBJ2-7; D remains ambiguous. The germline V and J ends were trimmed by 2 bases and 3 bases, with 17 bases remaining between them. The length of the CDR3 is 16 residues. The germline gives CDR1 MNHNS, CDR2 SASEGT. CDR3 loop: CASSENVPSGGYEQYF. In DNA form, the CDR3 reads TGTGCCAGCAGTGAAAATGTACCCTCCGGTGGCTACGAGCAGTACTTC.

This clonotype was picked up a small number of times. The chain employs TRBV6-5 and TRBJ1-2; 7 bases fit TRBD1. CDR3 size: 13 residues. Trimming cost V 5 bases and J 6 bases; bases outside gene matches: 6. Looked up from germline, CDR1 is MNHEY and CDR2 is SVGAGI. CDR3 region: CASSSTRGNGYTF. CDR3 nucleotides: TGTGCCAGCAGTAGTACCAGGGGGAATGGCTACACCTTC.

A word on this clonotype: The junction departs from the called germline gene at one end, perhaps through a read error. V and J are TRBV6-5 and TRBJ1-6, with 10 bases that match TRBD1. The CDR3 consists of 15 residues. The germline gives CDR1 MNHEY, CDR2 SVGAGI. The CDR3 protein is CVSSSETGGGSPLHF. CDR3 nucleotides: TGTGTCAGCAGCTCGGAGACAGGGGGCGGTTCACCCCTCCACTTT.

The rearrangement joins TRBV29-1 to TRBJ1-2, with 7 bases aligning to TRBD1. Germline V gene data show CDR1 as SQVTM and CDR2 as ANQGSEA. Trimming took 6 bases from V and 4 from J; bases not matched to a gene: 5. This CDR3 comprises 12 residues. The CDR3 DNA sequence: TGCAGCGTCATTGACAGGGCCTATGGCTACACCTTC. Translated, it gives CSVIDRAYGYTF. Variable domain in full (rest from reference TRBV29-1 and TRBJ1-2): SAVISQKPSRDICQRGTSLTIQCQVDSQVTMMFWYRQQPGQSLTLIATANQGSEATYESGFVIDKFPISRPNLTFSTLTVSNMSPEDSSIYLCSVIDRAYGYTFGSGTRLTVV.

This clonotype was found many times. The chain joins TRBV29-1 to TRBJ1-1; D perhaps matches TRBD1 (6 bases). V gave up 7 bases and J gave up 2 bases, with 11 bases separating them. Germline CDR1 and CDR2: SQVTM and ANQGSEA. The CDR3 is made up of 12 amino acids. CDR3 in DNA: TGCAGCGGCGGGACAACCAACACTGAAGCTTTCTTT. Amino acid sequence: CSGGTTNTEAFF.

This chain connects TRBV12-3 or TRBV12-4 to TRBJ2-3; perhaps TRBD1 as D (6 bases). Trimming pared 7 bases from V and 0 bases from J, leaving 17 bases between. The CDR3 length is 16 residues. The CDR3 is CASNPKGTPSTDTQYF. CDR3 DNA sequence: TGTGCCAGCAACCCGAAGGGGACACCTAGCACAGATACGCAGTATTTT.

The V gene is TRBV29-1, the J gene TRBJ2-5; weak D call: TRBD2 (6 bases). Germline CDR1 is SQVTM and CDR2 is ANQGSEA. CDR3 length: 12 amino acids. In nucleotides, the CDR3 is TGCAGTGTTACTCTGGGGGGAGAGACCCAGTACTTC. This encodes CSVTLGGETQYF. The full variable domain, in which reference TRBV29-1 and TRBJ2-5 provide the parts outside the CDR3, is SAVISQKPSRDICQRGTSLTIQCQVDSQVTMMFWYRQQPGQSLTLIATANQGSEATYESGFVIDKFPISRPNLTFSTLTVSNMSPEDSSIYLCSVTLGGETQYFGPGTRLLVL.

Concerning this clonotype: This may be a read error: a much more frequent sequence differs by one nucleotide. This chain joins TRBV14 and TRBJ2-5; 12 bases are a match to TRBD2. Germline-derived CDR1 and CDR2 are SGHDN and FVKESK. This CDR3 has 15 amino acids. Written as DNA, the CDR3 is TGTGCCAGCAGCCAAGGGACTAGCGGGATCGAGACCGAGTACTTC. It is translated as CASSQGTSGIETEYF.

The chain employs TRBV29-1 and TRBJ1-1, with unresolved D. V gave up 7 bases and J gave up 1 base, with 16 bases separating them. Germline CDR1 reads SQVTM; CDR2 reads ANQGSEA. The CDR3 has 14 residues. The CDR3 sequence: CSADTGIQNTEAFF. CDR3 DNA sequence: TGCAGCGCTGACACGGGGATACAGAACACTGAAGCTTTCTTT.

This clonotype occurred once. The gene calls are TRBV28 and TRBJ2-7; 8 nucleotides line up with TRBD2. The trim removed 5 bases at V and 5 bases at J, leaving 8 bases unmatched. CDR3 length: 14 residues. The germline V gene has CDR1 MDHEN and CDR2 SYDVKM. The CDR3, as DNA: TGTGCCAGCAGTCGAAGCGGGGGAAGCGACGAGCAGTACTTC. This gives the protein CASSRSGGSDEQYF.

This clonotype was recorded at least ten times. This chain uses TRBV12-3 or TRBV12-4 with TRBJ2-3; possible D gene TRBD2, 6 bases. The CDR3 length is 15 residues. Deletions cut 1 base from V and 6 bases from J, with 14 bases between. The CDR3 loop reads CASSLDLRGWDTQYF. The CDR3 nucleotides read TGTGCCAGCAGTTTAGATCTGCGGGGTTGGGATACGCAGTATTTT.

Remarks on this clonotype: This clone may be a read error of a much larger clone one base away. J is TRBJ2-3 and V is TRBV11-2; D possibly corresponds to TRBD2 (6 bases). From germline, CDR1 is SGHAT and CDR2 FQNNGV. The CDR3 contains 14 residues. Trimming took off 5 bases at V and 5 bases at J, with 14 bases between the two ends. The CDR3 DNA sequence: TGTGCCAGCAGCATAAGGGACTCCGGAGATACGCAGTATTTT. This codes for CASSIRDSGDTQYF.

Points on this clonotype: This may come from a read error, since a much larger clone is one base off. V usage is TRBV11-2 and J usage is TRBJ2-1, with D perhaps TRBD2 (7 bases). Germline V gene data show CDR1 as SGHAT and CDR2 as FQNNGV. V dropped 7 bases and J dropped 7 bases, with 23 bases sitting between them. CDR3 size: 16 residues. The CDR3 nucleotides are TGTGCCAGCAACCGTTATGGGGGAGGGAGGGGGAATGAGCAGTTCTTC. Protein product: CASNRYGGGRGNEQFF.

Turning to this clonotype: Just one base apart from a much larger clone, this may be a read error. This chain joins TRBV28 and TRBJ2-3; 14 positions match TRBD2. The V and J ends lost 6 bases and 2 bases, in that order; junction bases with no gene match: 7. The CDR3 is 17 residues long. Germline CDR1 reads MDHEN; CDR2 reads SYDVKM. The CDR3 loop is CASRRGLAGVTTDTQYF. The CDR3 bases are TGTGCCAGCAGAAGGGGACTAGCGGGAGTAACCACAGATACGCAGTATTTT.

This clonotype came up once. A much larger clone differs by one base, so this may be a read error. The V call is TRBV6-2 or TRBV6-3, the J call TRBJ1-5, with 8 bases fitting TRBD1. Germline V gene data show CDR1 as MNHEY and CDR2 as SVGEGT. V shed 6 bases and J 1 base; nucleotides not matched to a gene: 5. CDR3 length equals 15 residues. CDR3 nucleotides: TGTGCCAGCAGACTAACAGGGGGGAGCAATCAGCCCCAGCATTTT. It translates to CASRLTGGSNQPQHF.

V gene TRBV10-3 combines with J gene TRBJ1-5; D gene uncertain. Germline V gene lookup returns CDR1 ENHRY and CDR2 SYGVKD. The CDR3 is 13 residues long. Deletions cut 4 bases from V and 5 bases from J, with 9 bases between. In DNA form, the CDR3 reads TGTGCCATCAGTGGGGGAGTGGATCAGCCCCAGCATTTT. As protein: CAISGGVDQPQHF.

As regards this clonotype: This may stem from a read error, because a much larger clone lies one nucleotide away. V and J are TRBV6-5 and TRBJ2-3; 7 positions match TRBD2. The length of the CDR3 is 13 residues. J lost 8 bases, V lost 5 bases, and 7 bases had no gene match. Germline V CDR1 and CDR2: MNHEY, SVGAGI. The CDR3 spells CASSHGSSGTQYF. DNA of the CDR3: TGTGCCAGCAGTCACGGATCTAGCGGTACGCAGTATTTT.